Shown below are 30 T cell receptor beta chains from a single sample sequenced in a study of shared clonotypes between healthy human individuals (dated by TCRdb to 2020 to 2021). The library was obtained by the immunoSEQ multiplex PCR assay. TCRdb holds this immuneACCESS table with in-frame rearrangements only. Some clones are missing; in checked studies, unresolved V genes explain under half, and the rest has no known cause. In all, the sample holds roughly 1,800,000 clones, and approximately 95% of those were seen once. The ten largest clones add up to 1% to 1.5% of the sample. CD8 naive samples were obtained by positive selection for CCR7 among CD45RO-negative cells, yielding a CD45RA+CCR7+ population from which TemRA cells were excluded. The sample taken for sequencing was naive CD8+ T cells sorted from blood. The cell subset or site label, read with the paper, signifies: CD45RA+CCR7+. The receptor set was obtained from a man younger than 30 in good health.

This clone was counted once. The chain uses TRBV13 and TRBJ1-3; D gene unclear. The CDR3 consists of 14 residues. The germline V and J ends were trimmed by 8 bases and 0 bases, with 11 bases remaining between them. Germline CDR1 is PRHDT and CDR2 is FYEKMQ (reference sequence). Here the CDR3 DNA reads TGTGCCAGCTCCTTTAGGGTCTCTGGAAACACCATATATTTT. Translating gives CASSFRVSGNTIYF. Variable domain in full (rest from reference TRBV13 and TRBJ1-3): AAGVIQSPRHLIKEKRETATLKCYPIPRHDTVYWYQQGPGQDPQFLISFYEKMQSDKGSIPDRFSAQQFSDYHSELNMSSLELGDSALYFCASSFRVSGNTIYFGEGSWLTVV.

This rearrangement joins TRBV7-9 to TRBJ2-3, with a tentative D call TRBD1 (5 bases). CDR3 size: 19 residues. The V gene lost 2 bases and the J gene lost 4 bases, with 25 bases spanning the gap. Germline V gene sequence: CDR1 SEHNR, CDR2 FQNEAQ (reference sequence). The CDR3 nucleotides read TGTGCCAGCAGCTTACTGCAAGATTGGGGCCCCCTTCGGGCAGATACGCAGTATTTT. Its protein is CASSLLQDWGPLRADTQYF.

J is TRBJ1-6 and V is TRBV27; 8 nucleotides align to TRBD1. Germline V CDR1 and CDR2: MNHEY, SMNVEV (reference sequence). V lost 3 bases, J lost 7 bases, and 11 bases stayed unmatched. The CDR3 is 17 amino acids. The chain's CDR3 is CASSFLGVQGDNSPLHF. The CDR3 DNA reads as TGTGCCAGCAGTTTTCTTGGGGTACAGGGGGACAATTCACCCCTCCACTTT.

CDR3 in DNA: TGTGCCAGCACCTGGGGGGGTGGGGCCACCGGGGAGCTGTTTTTT. Its protein is CASTWGGGATGELFF. The chain has TRBV28 and TRBJ2-2; TRBD2 matches at 7 bases. The CDR3 consists of 15 residues. After removal of 7 bases from V and 4 bases from J, the junction contained 9 bases not matched to a gene. CDR1 and CDR2 from the germline V gene are MDHEN and SYDVKM.

Turning to this clone: Other DNA sequences in this specimen translate into the identical CDR3. The rearrangement links TRBV9 to TRBJ1-5; D is uncertain. CDR1 and CDR2 from the germline V gene are SGDLS and YYNGEE. This CDR3 is 14 amino acids long. Between the trimmed V and J ends, which lost 0 bases and 3 bases, there was a span of 7 bases. The CDR3 nucleotides read TGTGCCAGCAGCGTAGGTGCAGACAATCAGCCCCAGCATTTT. Translating it yields CASSVGADNQPQHF.

The chain carries TRBV7-9 and TRBJ2-1; D is perhaps TRBD2 (6 bases). CDR1 is SEHNR and CDR2 is FQNEAQ in the germline V gene (reference sequence). V was clipped by 1 base and J by 9 bases, with 19 bases between them. The CDR3 extends over 16 amino acids. The CDR3 sequence is CASSLESRLAFGEQFF. Written as DNA, the CDR3 is TGTGCCAGCAGCTTAGAATCTCGGCTAGCGTTCGGTGAGCAGTTCTTC. Using reference TRBV7-9 and TRBJ2-1 for the parts outside the CDR3, the full variable domain is DTGVSQNPRHKITKRGQNVTFRCDPISEHNRLYWYRQTLGQGPEFLTYFQNEAQLEKSRLLSDRFSAERPKGSFSTLEIQRTEQGDSAMYLCASSLESRLAFGEQFFGPGTRLTVL.

This chain joins TRBV19 and TRBJ2-5; the D gene is possibly TRBD2 (5 bases). Germline V gene sequence: CDR1 LNHDA, CDR2 SQIVND (reference sequence). V lost 5 bases and J lost 4, with 14 bases in between. This CDR3 is 14 amino acids long. The CDR3 DNA reads TGTGCCAGTAGTCTACCAAGCGGCGGAGAGACCCAGTACTTC. It is translated as CASSLPSGGETQYF.

The J gene is TRBJ1-3, the V gene TRBV2; possible D gene TRBD1, 6 bases. Per the germline V gene, CDR1 is SNHLY and CDR2 is FYNNEI. V was cut by 4 bases and J by 0 bases, with 13 bases left in between. CDR3 length: 16 amino acids. The CDR3 DNA follows: TGTGCCAGCAGTGGACGGGGGCCCCCCTCTGGAAACACCATATATTTT. Translating gives CASSGRGPPSGNTIYF.

With respect to this clone: Other nucleotide sequences from this sample produce the same CDR3. The chain carries TRBV27 and TRBJ2-5; perhaps TRBD2 as D (5 bases). The CDR3 runs to 13 residues. Germline V gene data show CDR1 as MNHEY and CDR2 as SMNVEV (reference sequence). The germline V and J ends were trimmed by 3 bases and 5 bases, with 10 bases remaining between them. The CDR3 region has the DNA TGTGCCAGCAGTTTCGTGGGAGAGGAGACCCAGTACTTC. It codes for CASSFVGEETQYF.

This chain joins TRBV4-1 and TRBJ2-3, with 15 bases matching TRBD2. The CDR3 is 17 residues long. The V and J ends lost 6 bases and 1 base, in that order; junction bases with no gene match: 5. Looked up from germline, CDR1 is MGHRA and CDR2 is YSYEKL. The CDR3 sequence is CASRGLAGGQGTDTQYF. The CDR3 DNA follows: TGCGCCAGCAGAGGACTAGCGGGGGGGCAGGGCACAGATACGCAGTATTTT.

In DNA form, the CDR3 reads TGTGCCAGCAGCCCCTCCGAAGGGGTCGGAGGGCAGTACTTC. Encoded protein: CASSPSEGVGGQYF. The V and J genes are TRBV6-5 and TRBJ2-7; D might be TRBD1 or TRBD2, each matching 5 bases. This CDR3 contains 14 residues. V gave up 6 bases and J gave up 9 bases, with 21 bases separating them. Germline V gives CDR1 MNHEY, CDR2 SVGAGI.

The chain employs TRBV27 and TRBJ1-1, with D maybe TRBD1 (6 bases). Germline V gene sequence: CDR1 MNHEY, CDR2 SMNVEV (reference sequence). The germline V and J ends were trimmed by 4 bases and 0 bases, with 12 bases remaining between them. The CDR3 spans 15 residues. The CDR3 region has the DNA TGTGCCAGCAGTTCGACCAGGGGCGTGAACACTGAAGCTTTCTTT. This translates into CASSSTRGVNTEAFF.

This sequence joins TRBV27 and TRBJ2-3; 8 nucleotides agree with TRBD1. CDR3 length: 14 residues. Germline-derived CDR1 and CDR2 are MNHEY and SMNVEV (reference sequence). Trimming removed 1 base from V and 5 bases from J; junction bases left unmatched: 2. The CDR3 is CASSLYGTGDTQYF. The CDR3 DNA reads TGTGCCAGCAGTTTATACGGGACAGGAGATACGCAGTATTTT.

The chain carries TRBV9 and TRBJ2-2; perhaps D is TRBD1 or TRBD2 (5 bases each). The CDR3 consists of 16 residues. Germline CDR1 is SGDLS and CDR2 is YYNGEE. The V end was cut by 0 bases, the J end by 2 bases, with 11 bases between. The CDR3 bases are TGTGCCAGCAGCGTAGCCTCGGGGACCAACACCGGGGAGCTGTTTTTT. It encodes CASSVASGTNTGELFF.

To note about this clone: Additional DNA sequences in this sample encode the identical CDR3. The chain has TRBV7-9 and TRBJ2-7; a possible D gene is TRBD1 (5 bases). Germline V gene data show CDR1 as SEHNR and CDR2 as FQNEAQ (reference sequence). This CDR3 has 13 amino acids. V lost 5 bases and J lost 1, with 9 bases in between. The chain's CDR3 is CASSLTESYEQYF. DNA for the CDR3: TGTGCCAGCAGCCTGACAGAGTCCTACGAGCAGTACTTC.

In the case of this clone: One base away lies a much larger clone, so this may be a sequencing read error. V is TRBV28 and J is TRBJ2-2; D is unresolved. Germline V lookup: CDR1 MDHEN, CDR2 SYDVKM. The CDR3 extends over 11 amino acids. The V and J ends lost 4 bases and 4 bases respectively, with 1 base between them. The CDR3, as DNA: TGTGCCAGCAGTTCCACCGGGGAGCTGTTTTTT. This encodes CASSSTGELFF.

The rearrangement uses TRBV15 and TRBJ1-2; 10 nucleotides agree with TRBD1. This CDR3 has 16 residues. Trimming took 0 bases from V and 3 from J; bases not matched to a gene: 4. Germline V gene data show CDR1 as LNHNV and CDR2 as YYDKDF (reference sequence). The CDR3 protein is CATSRDQTGGDYGYTF. The CDR3, as DNA: TGTGCCACCAGCAGAGATCAGACAGGGGGCGACTATGGCTACACCTTC.

V usage is TRBV6-5 and J usage is TRBJ2-7; maybe TRBD2 (6 bases). V was trimmed by 7 bases and J by 5 bases, leaving 18 bases between them. Germline CDR1 is MNHEY and CDR2 is SVGAGI. The CDR3 covers 14 residues. CDR3 DNA: TGTGCCAGCAAACCCCCCTACGGGGGTCACGAGCAGTACTTC. Protein: CASKPPYGGHEQYF.

This clone appeared a few times. This chain joins TRBV2 and TRBJ1-6, with D unclear. CDR1 and CDR2 from the germline V gene are SNHLY and FYNNEI. Trimming cost V 8 bases and J 6 bases, with 14 bases left between them. The CDR3 consists of 14 residues. The CDR3 region is CASGSAEGNSPLHF. The CDR3 coding sequence is TGTGCCAGCGGGTCTGCAGAGGGTAATTCACCCCTCCACTTT.

This chain connects TRBV9 to TRBJ1-1, with D possibly matching TRBD1 (5 bases). Germline V lookup: CDR1 SGDLS, CDR2 YYNGEE. V was cut by 0 bases and J by 6 bases, with 12 bases left in between. This CDR3 comprises 14 residues. The CDR3 is CASSVGTGQAEAFF. CDR3 coding DNA: TGTGCCAGCAGCGTAGGAACAGGCCAAGCTGAAGCTTTCTTT.

The chain uses TRBV15 and TRBJ2-3; no definite D call. Germline values: CDR1 LNHNV, CDR2 YYDKDF (reference sequence). This CDR3 is built from 16 residues. Trimming removed 1 base from V and 4 bases from J, with 15 bases in between. The CDR3 spells CATSRGENALADTQYF. CDR3 DNA: TGTGCCACCAGCAGAGGGGAAAATGCGCTCGCAGATACGCAGTATTTT.

V usage is TRBV10-1 and J usage is TRBJ1-1; 7 bases fit TRBD1. This CDR3 has 14 residues. The V segment lost 3 bases and the J segment 2 bases; nucleotides outside the gene matches: 3. Germline CDR1 is WNHNN and CDR2 is SYGVQD (reference sequence). The CDR3 protein is CASSEKGANTEAFF. The CDR3 nucleotides read TGCGCCAGCAGTGAAAAGGGGGCCAACACTGAAGCTTTCTTT.

The chain has TRBV27 and TRBJ2-3; possible D gene TRBD1, 5 bases. The germline V gene has CDR1 MNHEY and CDR2 SMNVEV (reference sequence). V was trimmed by 2 bases and J by 3 bases, leaving 15 bases between them. The CDR3 runs 16 residues. Here the CDR3 reads CASSLTTGDPTDTQYF. The DNA of the CDR3 is TGTGCCAGCAGTTTAACAACAGGAGACCCGACAGATACGCAGTATTTT.

This chain joins TRBV7-9 and TRBJ2-2, with 10 bases fitting TRBD2. Germline trimming cut 2 bases from V and 3 bases from J; bases unmatched to any gene: 9. Germline CDR1 reads SEHNR; CDR2 reads FQNEAQ (reference sequence). The length of the CDR3 is 18 residues. The CDR3 DNA is TGTGCCAGCAGCTTACAGATAGCGGGAGGCGGGGACACCGGGGAGCTGTTTTTT. It yields the protein CASSLQIAGGGDTGELFF.

The V and J genes are TRBV19 and TRBJ2-2; TRBD2 matches at 9 bases. V shed 3 bases, J shed 6 bases, and the junction held 5 bases outside the gene matches. The CDR3 totals 15 residues. Germline V gene lookup returns CDR1 LNHDA and CDR2 SQIVND (reference sequence). The CDR3 reads CASSIEREVPGELFF. In DNA, the CDR3 is TGTGCCAGTAGTATCGAGCGGGAGGTCCCCGGGGAGCTGTTTTTT.

This rearrangement joins TRBV5-6 to TRBJ2-7; tentatively, D is TRBD1 or TRBD2 (6 bases each). The CDR3 length is 17 residues. Germline values: CDR1 SGHDT, CDR2 YYEEEE. The V gene lost 6 bases and the J gene lost 3 bases, with 25 bases spanning the gap. The CDR3 here is CASIQGPGGGGIYEQYF. Written as DNA, the CDR3 is TGTGCCAGCATCCAAGGCCCTGGCGGAGGGGGGATCTACGAGCAGTACTTC.

The gene calls are TRBV18 and TRBJ1-6; perhaps TRBD1 as D (6 bases). In germline, CDR1 is KGHSH, CDR2 LQKENI. This CDR3 spans 16 amino acids. V was cut by 0 bases and J by 7 bases, with 13 bases left in between. The DNA of the CDR3 is TGTGCCAGCTCACCACCGACGATCACAGGGAATTCACCCCTCCACTTT. Translated: CASSPPTITGNSPLHF.

The rearrangement joins TRBV20-1 to TRBJ2-1; D not resolved. CDR3 length: 10 amino acids. CDR1 is DFQATT, CDR2 SNEGSKA, per germline (reference sequence). The V and J ends lost 4 bases and 6 bases respectively, with 4 bases between them. Here the CDR3 reads CSAISNEQFF. CDR3 coding DNA: TGCAGTGCTATTTCCAATGAGCAGTTCTTC.

Only one count was recorded for this clone. The chain carries TRBV7-9 and TRBJ2-5, with D uncertain. Looked up from germline, CDR1 is SEHNR and CDR2 is FQNEAQ (reference sequence). This CDR3 is 15 amino acids long. V lost 2 bases and J lost 0, with 10 bases in between. CDR3 sequence: CASSLSESNQETQYF. CDR3 coding DNA: TGTGCCAGCAGCTTATCTGAAAGTAACCAAGAGACCCAGTACTTC.

This rearrangement joins TRBV7-9 to TRBJ2-1, with a tentative D call TRBD2 (5 bases). Trimming shortened V by 2 bases and J by 0 bases, and 8 bases separated the two germline ends. Germline values: CDR1 SEHNR, CDR2 FQNEAQ (reference sequence). The CDR3 has 15 amino acids. The CDR3 sequence is CASSLILASYNEQFF. The DNA for the CDR3 is TGTGCCAGCAGCTTAATCCTAGCCTCCTACAATGAGCAGTTCTTC.